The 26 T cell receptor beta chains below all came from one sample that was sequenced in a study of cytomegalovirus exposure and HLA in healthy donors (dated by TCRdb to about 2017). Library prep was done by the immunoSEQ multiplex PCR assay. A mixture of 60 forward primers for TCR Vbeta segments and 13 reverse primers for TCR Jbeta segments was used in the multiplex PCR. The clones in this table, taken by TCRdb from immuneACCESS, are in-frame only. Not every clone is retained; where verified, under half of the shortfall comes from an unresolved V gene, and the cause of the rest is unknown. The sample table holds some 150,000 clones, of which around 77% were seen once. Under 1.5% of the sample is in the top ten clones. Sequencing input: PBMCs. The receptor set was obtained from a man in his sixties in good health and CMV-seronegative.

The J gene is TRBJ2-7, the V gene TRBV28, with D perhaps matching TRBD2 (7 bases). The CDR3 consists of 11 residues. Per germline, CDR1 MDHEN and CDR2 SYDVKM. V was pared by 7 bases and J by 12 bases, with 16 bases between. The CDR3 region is CASTLGGAAYF. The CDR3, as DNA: TGTGCCAGCACCCTGGGGGGGGCGGCGTACTTC.

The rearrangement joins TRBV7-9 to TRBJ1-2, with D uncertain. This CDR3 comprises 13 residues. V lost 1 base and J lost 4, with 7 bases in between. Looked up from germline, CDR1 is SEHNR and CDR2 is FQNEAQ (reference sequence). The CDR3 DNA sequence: TGTGCCAGCAGCTTAGATTCCAGCTATGGCTACACCTTC. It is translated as CASSLDSSYGYTF.

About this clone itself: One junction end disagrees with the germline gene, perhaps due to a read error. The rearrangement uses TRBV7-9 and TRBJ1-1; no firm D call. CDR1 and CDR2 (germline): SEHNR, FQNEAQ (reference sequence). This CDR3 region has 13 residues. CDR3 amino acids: CSSSLEAAYEAFF. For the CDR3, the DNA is TGTTCCAGCAGCTTAGAGGCGGCCTATGAAGCTTTCTTT.

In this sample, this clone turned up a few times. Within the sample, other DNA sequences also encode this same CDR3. The CDR3 loop is CSAMTGASGANVLTF. The CDR3 coding sequence is TGCAGCGCCATGACAGGGGCTAGTGGGGCCAACGTCCTGACTTTC. The chain combines TRBV29-1 with TRBJ2-6, with 8 bases that match TRBD1. This CDR3 region has 15 residues. The V and J ends lost 7 bases and 3 bases, in that order; junction bases with no gene match: 8. Germline V gene lookup returns CDR1 SQVTM and CDR2 ANQGSEA. The whole variable domain, filled in from reference TRBV29-1 and TRBJ2-6, reads SAVISQKPSRDICQRGTSLTIQCQVDSQVTMMFWYRQQPGQSLTLIATANQGSEATYESGFVIDKFPISRPNLTFSTLTVSNMSPEDSSIYLCSAMTGASGANVLTFGAGSRLTVL.

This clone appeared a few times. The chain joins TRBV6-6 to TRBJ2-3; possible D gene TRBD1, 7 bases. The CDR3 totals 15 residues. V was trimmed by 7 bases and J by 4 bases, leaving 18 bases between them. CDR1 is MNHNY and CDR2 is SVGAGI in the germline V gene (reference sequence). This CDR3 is CASTQDRPGADTQYF. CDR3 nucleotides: TGTGCCAGCACTCAGGACAGGCCGGGGGCAGATACGCAGTATTTT.

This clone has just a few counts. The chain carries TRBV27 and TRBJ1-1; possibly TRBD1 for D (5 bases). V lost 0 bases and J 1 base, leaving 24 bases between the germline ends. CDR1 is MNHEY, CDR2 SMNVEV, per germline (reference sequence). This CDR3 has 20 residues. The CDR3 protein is CASSLSFLGRGLWRNTEAFF. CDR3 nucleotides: TGTGCCAGCAGTTTATCGTTTTTGGGGAGGGGCCTCTGGAGGAACACTGAAGCTTTCTTT.

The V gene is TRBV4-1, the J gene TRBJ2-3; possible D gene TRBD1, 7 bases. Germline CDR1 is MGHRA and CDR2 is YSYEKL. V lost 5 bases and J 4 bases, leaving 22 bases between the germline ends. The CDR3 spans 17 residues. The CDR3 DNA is TGCGCCAGCAGCACGCCGCGGGGACAGCAAGACGCAGATACGCAGTATTTT. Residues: CASSTPRGQQDADTQYF.

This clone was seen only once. The CDR3: CASSTLGGTEDTQYF. CDR3 coding DNA: TGTGCCAGCAGCACCCTGGGGGGTACGGAAGATACGCAGTATTTT. The rearrangement uses TRBV6-5 and TRBJ2-3, with D maybe TRBD2 (6 bases). The germline V gene encodes CDR1 MNHEY and CDR2 SVGAGI. V lost 6 bases to trimming and J lost 5 bases, with 18 bases between them. This CDR3 has 15 amino acids.

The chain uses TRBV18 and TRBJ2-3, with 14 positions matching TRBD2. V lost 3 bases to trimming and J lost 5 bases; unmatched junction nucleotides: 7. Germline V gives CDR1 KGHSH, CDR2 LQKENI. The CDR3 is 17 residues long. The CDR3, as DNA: TGTGCCAGCTCACCGGCGGCGACTAGCGGGGGGGGAGATACGCAGTATTTT. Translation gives CASSPAATSGGGDTQYF.

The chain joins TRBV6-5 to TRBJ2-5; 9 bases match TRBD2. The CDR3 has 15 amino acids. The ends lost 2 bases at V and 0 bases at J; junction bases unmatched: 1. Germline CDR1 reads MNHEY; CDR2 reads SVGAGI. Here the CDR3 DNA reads TGTGCCAGCAGTTACCTAGCGGGGAACCAAGAGACCCAGTACTTC. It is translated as CASSYLAGNQETQYF.

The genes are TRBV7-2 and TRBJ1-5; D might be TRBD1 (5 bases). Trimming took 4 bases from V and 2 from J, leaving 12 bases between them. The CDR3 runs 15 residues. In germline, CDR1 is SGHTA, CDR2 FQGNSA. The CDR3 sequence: CASSWGLGGNQPQHF. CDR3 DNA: TGTGCCAGCAGCTGGGGACTCGGAGGCAATCAGCCCCAGCATTTT. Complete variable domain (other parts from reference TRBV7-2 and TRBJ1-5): GAGVSQSPSNKVTEKGKDVELRCDPISGHTALYWYRQSLGQGLEFLIYFQGNSAPDKSGLPSDRFSAERTGGSVSTLTIQRTQQEDSAVYLCASSWGLGGNQPQHFGDGTRLSIL.

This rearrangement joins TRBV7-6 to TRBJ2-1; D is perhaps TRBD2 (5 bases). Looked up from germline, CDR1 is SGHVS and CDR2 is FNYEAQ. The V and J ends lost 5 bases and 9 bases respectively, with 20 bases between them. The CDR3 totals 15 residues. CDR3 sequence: CASSRGGSPDGEQFF. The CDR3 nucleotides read TGTGCCAGCAGCCGAGGAGGATCCCCCGACGGTGAGCAGTTCTTC.

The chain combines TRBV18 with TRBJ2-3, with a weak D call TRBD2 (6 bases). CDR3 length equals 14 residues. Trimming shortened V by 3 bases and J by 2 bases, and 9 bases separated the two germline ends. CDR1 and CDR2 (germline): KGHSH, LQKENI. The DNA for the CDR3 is TGTGCCAGCTCACCTCGGGAGCCCACAGATACGCAGTATTTT. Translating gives CASSPREPTDTQYF. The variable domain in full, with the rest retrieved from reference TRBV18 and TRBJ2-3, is NAGVMQNPRHLVRRRGQEARLRCSPMKGHSHVYWYRQLPEEGLKFMVYLQKENIIDESGMPKERFSAEFPKEGPSILRIQQVVRGDSAAYFCASSPREPTDTQYFGPGTRLTVL.

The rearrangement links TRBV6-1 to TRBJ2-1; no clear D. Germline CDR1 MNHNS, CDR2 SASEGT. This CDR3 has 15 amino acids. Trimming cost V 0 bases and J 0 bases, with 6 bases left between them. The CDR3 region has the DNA TGTGCCAGCAGTGAAGCTGGCAGCTCCTACAATGAGCAGTTCTTC. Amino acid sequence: CASSEAGSSYNEQFF.

The CDR3 DNA sequence: TGTGCCAGTAGTATGCCTGTGGGAGCACATGATACGCAGTATTTT. Amino acids: CASSMPVGAHDTQYF. This chain links TRBV19 with TRBJ2-3, with D possibly matching TRBD2 (5 bases). The germline CDR1 and CDR2 sequences are LNHDA and SQIVND (reference sequence). Trimming pared 3 bases from V and 6 bases from J, leaving 16 bases between. There are 15 residues in the CDR3.

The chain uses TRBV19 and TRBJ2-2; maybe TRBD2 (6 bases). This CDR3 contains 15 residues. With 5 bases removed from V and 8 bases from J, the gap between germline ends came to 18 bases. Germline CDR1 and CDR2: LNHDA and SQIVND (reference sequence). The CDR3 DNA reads TGTGCCAGTAGTTCCCCGGGAGAGAAACAAGGGGAGCTGTTTTTT. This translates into CASSSPGEKQGELFF.

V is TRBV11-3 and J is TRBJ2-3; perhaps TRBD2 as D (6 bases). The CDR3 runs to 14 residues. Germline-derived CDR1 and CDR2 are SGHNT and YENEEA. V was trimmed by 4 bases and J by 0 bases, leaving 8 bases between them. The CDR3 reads CASSSGRSTDTQYF. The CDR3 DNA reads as TGTGCCAGCAGCTCAGGGAGGAGCACAGATACGCAGTATTTT.

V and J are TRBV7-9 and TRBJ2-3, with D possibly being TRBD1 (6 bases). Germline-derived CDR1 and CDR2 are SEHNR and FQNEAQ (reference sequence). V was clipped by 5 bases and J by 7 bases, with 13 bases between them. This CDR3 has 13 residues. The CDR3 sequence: CASSAKGEYTQYF. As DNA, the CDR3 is TGTGCCAGCAGCGCGAAGGGGGAGTATACGCAGTATTTT.

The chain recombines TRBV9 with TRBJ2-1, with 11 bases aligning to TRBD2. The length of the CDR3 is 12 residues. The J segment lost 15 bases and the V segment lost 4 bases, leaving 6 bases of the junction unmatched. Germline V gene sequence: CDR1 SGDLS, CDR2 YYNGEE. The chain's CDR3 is CASSFSGRAGFF. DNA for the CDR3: TGTGCCAGCAGCTTTAGCGGGAGGGCCGGGTTCTTC. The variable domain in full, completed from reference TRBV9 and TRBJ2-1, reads DSGVTQTPKHLITATGQRVTLRCSPRSGDLSVYWYQQSLDQGLQFLIQYYNGEERAKGNILERFSAQQFPDLHSELNLSSLELGDSALYFCASSFSGRAGFFGPGTRLTVL.

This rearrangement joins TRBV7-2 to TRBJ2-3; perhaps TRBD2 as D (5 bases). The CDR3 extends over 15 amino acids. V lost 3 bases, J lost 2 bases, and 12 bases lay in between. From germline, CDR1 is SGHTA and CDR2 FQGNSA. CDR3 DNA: TGTGCCAGCAGCTTTATCAGCGGTTTCACAGATACGCAGTATTTT. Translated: CASSFISGFTDTQYF. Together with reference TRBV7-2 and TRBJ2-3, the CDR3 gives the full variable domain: GAGVSQSPSNKVTEKGKDVELRCDPISGHTALYWYRQSLGQGLEFLIYFQGNSAPDKSGLPSDRFSAERTGGSVSTLTIQRTQQEDSAVYLCASSFISGFTDTQYFGPGTRLTVL.

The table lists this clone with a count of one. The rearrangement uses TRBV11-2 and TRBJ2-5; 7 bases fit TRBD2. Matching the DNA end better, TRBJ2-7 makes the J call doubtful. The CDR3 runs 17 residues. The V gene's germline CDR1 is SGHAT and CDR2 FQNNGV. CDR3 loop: CASSPTPLAARSYEQYF. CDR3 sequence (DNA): TGTGCCAGCAGCCCCACCCCTCTAGCGGCGCGGTCCTACGAGCAGTACTTC.

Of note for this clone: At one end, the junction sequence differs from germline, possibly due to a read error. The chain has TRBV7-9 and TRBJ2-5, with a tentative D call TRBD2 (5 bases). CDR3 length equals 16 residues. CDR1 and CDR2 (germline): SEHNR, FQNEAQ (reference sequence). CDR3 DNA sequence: TGTTCCAGCAGCTCCCTTATGGGAGTTACTGACGGGACCCAGTACTTC. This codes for CSSSSLMGVTDGTQYF.

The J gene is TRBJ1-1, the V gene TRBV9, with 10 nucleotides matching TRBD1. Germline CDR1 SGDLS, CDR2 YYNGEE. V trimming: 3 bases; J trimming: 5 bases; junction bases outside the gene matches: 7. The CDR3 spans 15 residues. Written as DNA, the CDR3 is TGTGCCAGCAGCGCCTCCGGGACAGGGGTGACTGAAGCTTTCTTT. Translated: CASSASGTGVTEAFF.

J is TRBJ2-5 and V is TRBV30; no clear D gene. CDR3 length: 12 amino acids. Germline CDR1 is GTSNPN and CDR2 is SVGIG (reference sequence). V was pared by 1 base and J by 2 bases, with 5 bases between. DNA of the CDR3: TGTGCCTGGAGTGAACTGCAAGAGACCCAGTACTTC. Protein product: CAWSELQETQYF. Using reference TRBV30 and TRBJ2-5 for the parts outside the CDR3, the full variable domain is SQTIHQWPATLVQPVGSPLSLECTVEGTSNPNLYWYRQAAGRGLQLLFYSVGIGQISSEVPQNLSASRPQDRQFILSSKKLLLSDSGFYLCAWSELQETQYFGPGTRLLVL.

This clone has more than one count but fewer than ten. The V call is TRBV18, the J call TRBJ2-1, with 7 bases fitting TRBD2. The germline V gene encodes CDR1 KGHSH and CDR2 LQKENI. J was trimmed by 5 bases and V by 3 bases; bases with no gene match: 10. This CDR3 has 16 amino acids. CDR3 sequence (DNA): TGTGCCAGCTCACCCCTGTCTGGAGCGGGGAACAATGAGCAGTTCTTC. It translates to CASSPLSGAGNNEQFF.

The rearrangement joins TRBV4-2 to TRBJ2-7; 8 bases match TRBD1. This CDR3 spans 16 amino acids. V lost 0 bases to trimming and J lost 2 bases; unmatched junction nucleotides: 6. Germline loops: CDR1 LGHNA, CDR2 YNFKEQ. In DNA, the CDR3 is TGTGCCAGCAGCCAAGATCGGGACAGGATGACCTACGAGCAGTACTTC. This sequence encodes CASSQDRDRMTYEQYF.